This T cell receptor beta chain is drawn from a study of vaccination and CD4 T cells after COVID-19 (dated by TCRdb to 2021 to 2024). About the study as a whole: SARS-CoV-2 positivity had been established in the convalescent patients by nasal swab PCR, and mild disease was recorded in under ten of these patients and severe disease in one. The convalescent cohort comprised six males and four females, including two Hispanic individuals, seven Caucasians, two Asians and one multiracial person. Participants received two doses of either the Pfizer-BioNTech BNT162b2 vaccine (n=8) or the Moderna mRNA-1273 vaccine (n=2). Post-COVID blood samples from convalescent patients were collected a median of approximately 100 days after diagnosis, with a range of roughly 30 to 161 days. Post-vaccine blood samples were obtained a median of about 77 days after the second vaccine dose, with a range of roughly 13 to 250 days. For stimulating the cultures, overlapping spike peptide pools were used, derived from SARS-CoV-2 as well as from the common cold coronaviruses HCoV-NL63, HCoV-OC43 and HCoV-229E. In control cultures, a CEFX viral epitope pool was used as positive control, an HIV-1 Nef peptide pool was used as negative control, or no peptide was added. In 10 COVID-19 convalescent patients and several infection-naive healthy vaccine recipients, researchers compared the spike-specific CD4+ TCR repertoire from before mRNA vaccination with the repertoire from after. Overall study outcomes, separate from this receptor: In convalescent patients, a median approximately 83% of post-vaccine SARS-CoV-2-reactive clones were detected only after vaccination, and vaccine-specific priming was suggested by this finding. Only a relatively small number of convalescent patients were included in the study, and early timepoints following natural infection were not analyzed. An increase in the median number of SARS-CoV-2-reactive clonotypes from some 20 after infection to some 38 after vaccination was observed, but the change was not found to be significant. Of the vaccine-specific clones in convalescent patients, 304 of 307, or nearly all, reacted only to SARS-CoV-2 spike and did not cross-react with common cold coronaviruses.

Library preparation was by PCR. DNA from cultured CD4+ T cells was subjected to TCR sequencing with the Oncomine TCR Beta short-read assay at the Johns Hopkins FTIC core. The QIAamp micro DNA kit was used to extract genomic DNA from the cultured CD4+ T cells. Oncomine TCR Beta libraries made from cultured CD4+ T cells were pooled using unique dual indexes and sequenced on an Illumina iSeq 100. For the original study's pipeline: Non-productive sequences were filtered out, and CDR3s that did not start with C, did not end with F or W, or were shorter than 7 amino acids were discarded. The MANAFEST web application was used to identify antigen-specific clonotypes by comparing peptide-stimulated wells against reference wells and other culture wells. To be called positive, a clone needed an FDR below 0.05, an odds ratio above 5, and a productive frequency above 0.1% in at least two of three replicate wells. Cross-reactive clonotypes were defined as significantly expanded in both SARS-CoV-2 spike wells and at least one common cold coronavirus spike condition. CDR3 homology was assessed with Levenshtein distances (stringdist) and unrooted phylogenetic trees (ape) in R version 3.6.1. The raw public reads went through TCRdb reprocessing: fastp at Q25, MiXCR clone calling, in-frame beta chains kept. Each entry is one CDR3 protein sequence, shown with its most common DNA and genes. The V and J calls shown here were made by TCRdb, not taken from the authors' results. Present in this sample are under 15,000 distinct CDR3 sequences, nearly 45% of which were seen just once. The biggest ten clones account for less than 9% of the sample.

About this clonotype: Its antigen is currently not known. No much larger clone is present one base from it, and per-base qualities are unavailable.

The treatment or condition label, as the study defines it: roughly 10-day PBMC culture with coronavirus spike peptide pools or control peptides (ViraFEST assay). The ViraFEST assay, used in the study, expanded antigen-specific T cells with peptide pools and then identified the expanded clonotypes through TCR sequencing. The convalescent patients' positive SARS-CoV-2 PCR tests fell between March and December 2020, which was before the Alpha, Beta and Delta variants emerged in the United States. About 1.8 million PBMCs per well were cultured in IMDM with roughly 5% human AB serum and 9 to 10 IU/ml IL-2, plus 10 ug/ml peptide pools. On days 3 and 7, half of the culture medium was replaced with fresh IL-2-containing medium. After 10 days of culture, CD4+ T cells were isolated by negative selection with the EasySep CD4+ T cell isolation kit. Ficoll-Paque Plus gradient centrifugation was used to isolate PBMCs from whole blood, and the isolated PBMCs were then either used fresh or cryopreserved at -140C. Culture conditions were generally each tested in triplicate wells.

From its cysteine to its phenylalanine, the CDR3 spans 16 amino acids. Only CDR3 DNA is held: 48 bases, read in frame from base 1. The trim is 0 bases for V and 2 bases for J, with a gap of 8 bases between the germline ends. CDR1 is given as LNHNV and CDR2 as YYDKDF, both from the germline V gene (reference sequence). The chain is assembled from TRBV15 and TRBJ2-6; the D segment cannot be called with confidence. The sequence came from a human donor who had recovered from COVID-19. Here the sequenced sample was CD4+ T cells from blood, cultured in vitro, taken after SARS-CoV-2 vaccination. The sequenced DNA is TGTGCCACCAGCAGAGATCAGGTAGCTGGGGCCAACGTCCTGACTTTC. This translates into CATSRDQVAGANVLTF.